The T cell receptor beta chain under discussion was sequenced for a study of T cell repertoires in cytomegalovirus infection. About this clonotype: Antigen unknown.

Using its own MiXCR run on the reads, TCRdb lists one record per CDR3 protein. The sample lists approximately 200,000 distinct CDR3 sequences, 22% occurring once. General observations from the study: HLA-C-restricted TCR beta clonotypes specific for CMV led the ex vivo response.

The CDR3 is made up of 15 amino acids. V was trimmed by 4 bases and J by 3 bases, leaving 15 bases between them. Germline V gene lookup returns CDR1 SQVTM and CDR2 ANQGSEA. The sequencing sample was made of CD8+ T cells from PBMCs. The chain employs TRBV29-1 and TRBJ2-2; maybe TRBD1 (5 bases). This clonotype originated in a human donor in good health (CMV status not recorded). Some clones in this sample may be carry-over from other donors' samples. CDR3 residues: CSVGGRLGDTGELFF. The CDR3 coding sequence is TGCAGCGTTGGCGGCCGTTTAGGGGACACCGGGGAGCTGTTTTTT.